This entry describes one TCR beta chain. In this sample, this clonotype turned up a few times. The antigen this receptor binds is unknown. Base qualities are missing; no much larger clone stands one base away. The protocol used for the library was 5' RACE. A second 7 to 11 cycle PCR used a sample-barcoded 5' primer and a J-beta primer mix. Each TCR beta cDNA molecule received a unique molecular identifier from a template-switch 5' adaptor carrying 12 random nucleotides. At least 2.5 million CDR3-containing paired-end reads were obtained from each sample. First-strand cDNA synthesis was performed from all RNA using the Mint cDNA synthesis kit, with priming by a TRBC-specific oligonucleotide. Following uracil-DNA glycosylase treatment, all cDNA underwent a first 18-cycle PCR with the universal primers M1SS and BC2_uni_R. Per the source publication's procedure: For normalization, 1 million high-quality reads were randomly selected from each sample, with every read carrying a distinct molecular identifier. Reads with shared molecular identifiers were discarded instead of being binned into consensus sequences. MiTCR, with a Q25 quality threshold and the strictest error-elimination algorithm, was used for CDR3 identification, clonotype clustering and error correction. A nonparametric unseen species model using Euler transformation provided a lower-bound estimate of total TCR beta diversity. TCRdb's own reprocessing of the public reads used fastp at Q25 and MiXCR and kept productive beta chains. Each record represents a unique CDR3 protein, reported with the most common genes and DNA among its rows. TCRdb's processing, not the authors', yielded these V and J calls. This sample holds fewer than 2,000,000 distinct CDR3 sequences; 30% to 40% were observed only once. Under 30% of the sample is held by the ten biggest clonotypes.

These data come from a study of blood T cells in healthy people across ages (dated by TCRdb to the mid-2010s). With respect to the entire study: In model experiments, roughly one uniquely barcoded TCR beta cDNA molecule per two T cells was captured by template switching. Using deep sequencing normalized with unique cDNA molecular identifiers, the study measured how TCR beta repertoire diversity changes with age. The donors were split into four age groups: young (average around 15 years), middle-aged (over 35), aged (more than 60) and long-lived (approximately 80). To avoid experimental bias, donors of different ages were distributed randomly across sequencing lanes. For two donors (one aged 18 to 29 and one aged 80 or older), the study analyzed two additional independent replicas of 1 million unique cDNA reads from the same blood draw. Results and caveats for the whole study, not just this receptor: Because profiling used bulk unsorted PBMCs, naive and antigen-experienced compartments could not be compared conclusively. Estimates of total diversity based on one million sequenced T cells were considered lower bounds and underestimates. Compared with the aged group, the long-lived group had more naive CD4+ T cells, fewer expanded clones and increased TCR diversity, a pattern suggesting age selection. A strong correlation was found between observed TCR beta diversity and the percentage of naive T cells measured by flow cytometry. As age increased, observed TCR beta diversity per million T cells dropped in a roughly linear way, and a significant reduction was already evident by age around 41. Because donor CMV infection status was unknown, age-related changes in expanded clonotypes were potentially confounded.

The V and J ends are trimmed by 4 bases and 5 bases, leaving 20 bases between them. The CDR3 measures 16 amino acids from cysteine to phenylalanine. The CDR3 DNA has 48 bases and is translated from base 1. The germline V gene (reference sequence) sets CDR1 to LGHDT and CDR2 to YNNKEL. Systemically healthy Caucasian individuals from Russia, about 38 in total and aged about 6 to 95 years, were included as donors. Approximately 11 milliliters of peripheral blood were drawn from each donor into EDTA-treated Vacutainer tubes. Ficoll-Paque density-gradient centrifugation was used to isolate PBMCs, with at least 6 million per sample. Total RNA was extracted from PBMCs with Trizol reagent, with at least 6 micrograms obtained per sample. For every donor, an aliquot of PBMCs went through flow cytometry to measure the percentages of naive CD45RAhigh/CD27high T cells.

Sequencing used blood. The chain was built from TRBV3-1 and TRBJ2-5; the D segment may tentatively be TRBD1 or TRBD2, each giving 5 matched bases. The source is a human donor in good health. DNA sequence: TGTGCCAGCAGCCCCACACCTGGGGGAAGGATCGAGACCCAGTACTTC. It encodes CASSPTPGGRIETQYF.